The 16 T cell receptor beta chains listed next were all sequenced from one sample in a study of metastatic and nonmetastatic thyroid tumors. MiXCR was used by TCRdb to re-call the PCR reads. The repertoire has about 19,000 clones, roughly 27% of them found once; the top ten carry about 3.3%. Not a single patient had been given any form of treatment at any point before undergoing thyroid surgery. The sequenced material came from blood. The receptor set was obtained from a male donor with papillary thyroid cancer or a benign thyroid nodule (not recorded which). Some clones in this sample may be carry-over from other donors' samples.

This clone was observed a handful of times. V is TRBV6-1 and J is TRBJ1-4, with D uncertain. Germline lookup yields CDR1 MNHNS and CDR2 SASEGT. The CDR3 runs 15 residues. V was cut by 5 bases and J by 3 bases, with 13 bases left in between. The CDR3 reads CASSSYQGANEKLFF. CDR3 coding DNA: TGTGCCAGCAGTTCATACCAAGGAGCTAATGAAAAACTGTTTTTT.

In its sample, this clone was seen a few times. The chain is built from TRBV28 and TRBJ1-5; D is undetermined. Germline CDR1 is MDHEN and CDR2 is SYDVKM. V gave up 6 bases and J gave up 3 bases, with 6 bases separating them. The length of the CDR3 is 12 residues. The CDR3: CASSLYNQPQHF. As DNA, the CDR3 is TGTGCCAGCAGCCTCTACAATCAGCCCCAGCATTTT.

This clone has only a few counts. The chain couples TRBV6-1 to TRBJ2-1; D is possibly TRBD2 (6 bases). The CDR3 loop spans 14 amino acids. The V gene's germline CDR1 is MNHNS and CDR2 SASEGT. V shed 6 bases and J shed 3 bases, with 12 bases lying between them. The CDR3 DNA reads TGTGCCAGCAGGACCGGGACTGACTACAATGAGCAGTTCTTC. Protein product: CASRTGTDYNEQFF.

In the case of this clone: One end of the junction does not line up with germline, which may come from a read error. The J gene is TRBJ1-5, the V gene TRBV3-1; D is perhaps TRBD1 (5 bases). This CDR3 contains 14 residues. CDR1 LGHDT and CDR2 YNNKEL come from the germline V gene (reference sequence). The CDR3, as DNA: TGTGCCAGCAGACCCGGGGGGGGAGGTTCGCCCCAGCACTTT. Residues: CASRPGGGGSPQHF.

This clone occurred a few times. The chain uses TRBV6-5 and TRBJ2-5, with 8 bases fitting TRBD2. Germline loops: CDR1 MNHEY, CDR2 SVGAGI. After removal of 0 bases from V and 5 bases from J, the junction contained 8 bases not matched to a gene. The CDR3 totals 16 residues. Written as DNA, the CDR3 is TGTGCCAGCAGTTACTCGGAACGGGAGGGCGAGGAGACCCAGTACTTC. Protein product: CASSYSEREGEETQYF.

V usage is TRBV28 and J usage is TRBJ1-2; TRBD1 is a possible D gene (6 bases). The germline gives CDR1 MDHEN, CDR2 SYDVKM. The V gene lost 6 bases and the J gene lost 2 bases, with 13 bases spanning the gap. The CDR3 totals 14 residues. The CDR3 protein is CASRRTGLNYGYTF. In DNA, the CDR3 is TGTGCCAGCAGAAGAACAGGGTTAAACTATGGCTACACCTTC.

This chain connects TRBV6-5 to TRBJ2-7, with unresolved D. V lost 4 bases to trimming and J lost 7 bases, with 11 bases between them. Germline CDR1 and CDR2: MNHEY and SVGAGI. The CDR3 is 12 amino acids. The CDR3 region is CASSSVAGEQYF. The CDR3 region has the DNA TGTGCCAGCAGTTCCGTCGCTGGGGAGCAGTACTTC.

This clone has more than one count but fewer than ten. The chain carries TRBV7-2 and TRBJ1-2; 7 positions agree with TRBD1. This CDR3 contains 12 residues. CDR1 is SGHTA and CDR2 is FQGNSA in the germline V gene. Germline trimming cut 7 bases from V and 11 bases from J; bases unmatched to any gene: 10. As DNA, the CDR3 is TGTGCCAGCATCGGGGACAGCAACCTATACACCTTC. Its protein product is CASIGDSNLYTF.

In its sample, this clone was seen many times. V gene TRBV15 combines with J gene TRBJ2-5; D not resolved. Germline V gene data show CDR1 as LNHNV and CDR2 as YYDKDF (reference sequence). The V and J ends lost 4 bases and 4 bases respectively, with 4 bases between them. The CDR3 totals 11 residues. The CDR3, as DNA: TGTGCCACCAGCACCACAGAGACCCAGTACTTC. Its translation is CATSTTETQYF.

The genes are TRBV11-2 and TRBJ1-3; TRBD1 matches at 8 bases. The J segment lost 0 bases and the V segment lost 5 bases, leaving 6 bases of the junction unmatched. The CDR3 length is 16 residues. Per germline, CDR1 SGHAT and CDR2 FQNNGV. The CDR3 region is CASSPDRAYSGNTIYF. For the CDR3, the DNA is TGTGCCAGCAGCCCGGACAGGGCCTACTCTGGAAACACCATATATTTT.

Only a few counts were recorded for this clone. The V and J genes are TRBV6-1 and TRBJ1-5; no clear D. CDR3 size: 13 residues. Between the trimmed V and J ends, which lost 7 bases and 5 bases, there was a span of 12 bases. Germline V gives CDR1 MNHNS, CDR2 SASEGT. The CDR3 DNA is TGTGCCAGCAATCCACAGCCTCATCAGCCCCAGCATTTT. This translates into CASNPQPHQPQHF.

This clone turned up a few times. CDR3 DNA: TGTGCCAGCAGATTGGGACGACAGCAAGAGACCCAGTACTTC. Translating gives CASRLGRQQETQYF. The genes are TRBV6-1 and TRBJ2-5; D is tentatively TRBD1 or TRBD2 (5 bases each). Looked up from germline, CDR1 is MNHNS and CDR2 is SASEGT. Trimming pared 6 bases from V and 2 bases from J, leaving 13 bases between. This CDR3 has 14 amino acids.

In its sample, this clone was seen many times. The chain employs TRBV4-2 and TRBJ2-1; D perhaps matches TRBD2 (5 bases). Trimming cost V 3 bases and J 2 bases, with 17 bases left between them. The length of the CDR3 is 17 residues. Germline V gene sequence: CDR1 LGHNA, CDR2 YNFKEQ. CDR3 protein: CASSQARGGLAYNEQFF. In nucleotides, the CDR3 is TGTGCCAGCAGCCAGGCGCGCGGCGGGCTAGCCTACAATGAGCAGTTCTTC.

Within the sample, this clone is medium-sized. The V and J genes are TRBV28 and TRBJ1-2, with a tentative D call TRBD1 (5 bases). V was shortened by 3 bases and J by 5 bases, with 16 bases between the two germline ends. CDR1 is MDHEN, CDR2 SYDVKM, per germline. The CDR3 covers 15 residues. The CDR3 coding sequence is TGTGCCAGCAGTTTGGTACGGCAGGGTCCGTATGGCTACACCTTC. As protein: CASSLVRQGPYGYTF.

The V and J genes are TRBV5-1 and TRBJ1-2; D may be TRBD1 (5 bases). V lost 1 base and J lost 4, with 14 bases in between. Germline CDR1 is SGHRS and CDR2 is YFSETQ. This CDR3 spans 15 amino acids. This CDR3 is CASSLLQGDSYGYTF. The CDR3 coding sequence is TGCGCCAGCAGCTTGTTACAAGGAGACAGCTATGGCTACACCTTC. The full variable domain, rest sourced from reference TRBV5-1 and TRBJ1-2, is KAGVTQTPRYLIKTRGQQVTLSCSPISGHRSVSWYQQTPGQGLQFLFEYFSETQRNKGNFPGRFSGRQFSNSRSEMNVSTLELGDSALYLCASSLLQGDSYGYTFGSGTRLTVV.

This clone was seen ten or more times. The chain carries TRBV9 and TRBJ1-2, with D perhaps matching TRBD1 (6 bases). Germline assignment: CDR1 SGDLS and CDR2 YYNGEE. The CDR3 sequence is 14 residues long. V lost 2 bases to trimming and J lost 0 bases, with 8 bases between them. The CDR3 DNA sequence: TGTGCCAGCAGCGTGGGGGGCCCTAACTATGGCTACACCTTC. Its translation: CASSVGGPNYGYTF.